These T cell receptor beta chains were read from a single sample in a study of T-cell memory formation after mild COVID-19. Via MiXCR, TCRdb re-called the 5' RACE reads, giving one row per CDR3 protein. The repertoire consists of a few hundred thousand distinct CDR3 sequences, with roughly 21% occurring once and the leading ten covering around 12%. The sequencing input was PBMCs or a T cell subset sorted from them (not recorded which). These receptors all stem from an adult woman who had mild COVID-19 (a few samples of this study predate the infection). Cell type and time point are not known. CDR3s include the opening cysteine and the closing phenylalanine or tryptophan. Fields, in order: D gene, CDR3 length, J gene, V gene, clone size, CDR3 DNA, CDR3 protein. A D gene is named only where the DNA matches it firmly. Not every row has a clone size; where given, it reads once, few, many or a size class.

d_call: .
cdr3_length: 16
j_call: TRBJ1-2
v_call: TRBV6-1
clone_size: .
cdr3_nt: TGTGCCAGCAGTGAAATGTGGGGACCTTTCTTGTATGGCTACACCTTC
cdr3_aa: CASSEMWGPFLYGYTF

d_call: TRBD1
cdr3_length: 16
j_call: TRBJ2-6
v_call: TRBV12-3/TRBV12-4
clone_size: .
cdr3_nt: TGTGCCAGCAGAGGACAGGGCTCCTCTGGGGCCAACGTCCTGACTTTC
cdr3_aa: CASRGQGSSGANVLTF

d_call: .
cdr3_length: 16
j_call: TRBJ2-1
v_call: TRBV4-3
clone_size: .
cdr3_nt: TGCGCCAGCAGCCAAGCCGCAAGCGGTACTTGGGGTGAGCAGTTCTTC
cdr3_aa: CASSQAASGTWGEQFF

d_call: TRBD2
cdr3_length: 14
j_call: TRBJ2-3
v_call: TRBV10-3
clone_size: .
cdr3_nt: TGTGCCATCAGTGGTGGGGGGGTGATTGATACGCAGTATTTT
cdr3_aa: CAISGGGVIDTQYF

d_call: .
cdr3_length: 15
j_call: TRBJ2-7
v_call: TRBV25-1
clone_size: few
cdr3_nt: TGTGCCAGCAGAAAGAGATGCTATAGCTCCTACGAGCAGTACTTC
cdr3_aa: CASRKRCYSSYEQYF

d_call: .
cdr3_length: 12
j_call: TRBJ2-7
v_call: TRBV30
clone_size: few
cdr3_nt: TGTGCCTGGAGCCAGGGTTCCGACGAGCAGTACTTC
cdr3_aa: CAWSQGSDEQYF

d_call: TRBD2
cdr3_length: 18
j_call: TRBJ2-2
v_call: TRBV19
clone_size: once
cdr3_nt: TGTGCCAGTAGTCTGAGGCTAGCGGGGACCGCGAACACCGGGGAGCTGTTTTTT
cdr3_aa: CASSLRLAGTANTGELFF

d_call: TRBD1
cdr3_length: 14
j_call: TRBJ2-7
v_call: TRBV9
clone_size: .
cdr3_nt: TGTGCCAGCAACACAGGGGGCGGTTCATACGAGCAGTACTTC
cdr3_aa: CASNTGGGSYEQYF

d_call: TRBD2
cdr3_length: 13
j_call: TRBJ2-7
v_call: TRBV29-1
clone_size: few
cdr3_nt: TGCAGCGTGGGACTAGCGGGCTCCTACGAGCAGTACTTC
cdr3_aa: CSVGLAGSYEQYF

d_call: TRBD2
cdr3_length: 16
j_call: TRBJ2-1
v_call: TRBV5-1
clone_size: few
cdr3_nt: TGCGCCAGCAGCTTGGAGCCTAGCGGGGGGTACAATGAGCAGTTCTTC
cdr3_aa: CASSLEPSGGYNEQFF

d_call: TRBD1
cdr3_length: 15
j_call: TRBJ1-2
v_call: TRBV7-3
clone_size: .
cdr3_nt: TGTGCCAGCAGCTTAACGTCCGCGCAGGGGGCTGGCTACACCTTC
cdr3_aa: CASSLTSAQGAGYTF

d_call: .
cdr3_length: 14
j_call: TRBJ1-2
v_call: TRBV5-1
clone_size: few
cdr3_nt: TGCGCCAGCAGCTTAGAGGGGACGACCTATGGCTACACCTTC
cdr3_aa: CASSLEGTTYGYTF

d_call: .
cdr3_length: 14
j_call: TRBJ2-6
v_call: TRBV14
clone_size: .
cdr3_nt: TGTGCCAGCAGTAGACAGGCAGGGGCCAACGTCCTGACTTTC
cdr3_aa: CASSRQAGANVLTF

d_call: TRBD1
cdr3_length: 19
j_call: TRBJ2-5
v_call: TRBV6-5
clone_size: few
cdr3_nt: TGTGCCAGCAGTTCACGCTCGCGCAGGGGGATCCTATCGGAAGAGACCCAGTACTTC
cdr3_aa: CASSSRSRRGILSEETQYF

d_call: .
cdr3_length: 15
j_call: TRBJ1-3
v_call: TRBV9
clone_size: few
cdr3_nt: TGTGCCAGCAGTAGCGGGGTGCAAACTGGAAACACCATATATTTT
cdr3_aa: CASSSGVQTGNTIYF

d_call: .
cdr3_length: 14
j_call: TRBJ1-1
v_call: TRBV27
clone_size: few
cdr3_nt: TGTGCCAGCAGTTGGCGACAGGTGAACACTGAAGCTTTCTTT
cdr3_aa: CASSWRQVNTEAFF

d_call: TRBD1
cdr3_length: 14
j_call: TRBJ1-5
v_call: TRBV12-3/TRBV12-4
clone_size: .
cdr3_nt: TGTGCCAGCAGCCGGAGACAGGGGCTCCAGCCCCAGCATTTT
cdr3_aa: CASSRRQGLQPQHF

d_call: .
cdr3_length: 15
j_call: TRBJ2-5
v_call: TRBV7-3
clone_size: .
cdr3_nt: TGTGCCAGCAGCTCCTCCGGGAGAACACCAGAGACCCAGTACTTC
cdr3_aa: CASSSSGRTPETQYF

d_call: TRBD1
cdr3_length: 15
j_call: TRBJ2-3
v_call: TRBV9
clone_size: .
cdr3_nt: TGTGCCAGCAGCACAACCGGGACAGGGTCTGATACGCAGTATTTT
cdr3_aa: CASSTTGTGSDTQYF

d_call: TRBD1
cdr3_length: 14
j_call: TRBJ2-3
v_call: TRBV15
clone_size: .
cdr3_nt: TGTGCCACCAGCCAGGGGGACAGCACAGATACGCAGTATTTT
cdr3_aa: CATSQGDSTDTQYF

d_call: .
cdr3_length: 14
j_call: TRBJ2-7
v_call: TRBV2
clone_size: .
cdr3_nt: TGTGCCAGCTACTCAGGGACTGTCTCCTACGAGCAGTACTTC
cdr3_aa: CASYSGTVSYEQYF

d_call: TRBD2
cdr3_length: 15
j_call: TRBJ2-7
v_call: TRBV5-1
clone_size: few
cdr3_nt: TGCGCCAGCAGCTTGGCCGGTGCTAGCGGGTACGAGCAGTACTTC
cdr3_aa: CASSLAGASGYEQYF

d_call: TRBD1
cdr3_length: 18
j_call: TRBJ1-1
v_call: TRBV7-8
clone_size: few
cdr3_nt: TGTGCCAGCAGTCAGACTCAAGGGACAGGGCCTTTGAACACTGAAGCTTTCTTT
cdr3_aa: CASSQTQGTGPLNTEAFF

d_call: .
cdr3_length: 14
j_call: TRBJ2-6
v_call: TRBV5-4
clone_size: few
cdr3_nt: TGTGCCAGCAGCTTCCAGTCTGGGGCCAACGTCCTGACTTTC
cdr3_aa: CASSFQSGANVLTF

d_call: .
cdr3_length: 11
j_call: TRBJ2-7
v_call: TRBV3-1
clone_size: .
cdr3_nt: TGTGCCAGCAGCCGCGGCGACGAGCAGTACTTC
cdr3_aa: CASSRGDEQYF

d_call: .
cdr3_length: 14
j_call: TRBJ2-5
v_call: TRBV9
clone_size: .
cdr3_nt: TGTGCCAGCAGCGTAGCAGGGAAAGGGGAGACCCAGTACTTC
cdr3_aa: CASSVAGKGETQYF

d_call: .
cdr3_length: 15
j_call: TRBJ1-4
v_call: TRBV27
clone_size: few
cdr3_nt: TGTGCCAGCAGTCCCGGTTCCAAGTGGAGTGAAAAACTGTTTTTT
cdr3_aa: CASSPGSKWSEKLFF

d_call: TRBD2
cdr3_length: 14
j_call: TRBJ2-1
v_call: TRBV24-1
clone_size: many
cdr3_nt: TGTGCCACCAGTGCGACTAGCGGGAGAATGGGGCAGTTCTTC
cdr3_aa: CATSATSGRMGQFF

d_call: .
cdr3_length: 15
j_call: TRBJ1-2
v_call: TRBV15
clone_size: .
cdr3_nt: TGTGCCACCAGCAGAGTGAGGGGTTCTAACTATGGCTACACCTTC
cdr3_aa: CATSRVRGSNYGYTF

d_call: .
cdr3_length: 13
j_call: TRBJ1-6
v_call: TRBV11-2
clone_size: .
cdr3_nt: TGTGCCAGCAGCTCAAGTGGGGGAATACCCCTCCACTTT
cdr3_aa: CASSSSGGIPLHF

d_call: TRBD1
cdr3_length: 17
j_call: TRBJ1-1
v_call: TRBV6-5
clone_size: few
cdr3_nt: TGTGCCAGCAGCCACTCCACTGAGACAGGGGGGAGCACTGAAGCTTTCTTT
cdr3_aa: CASSHSTETGGSTEAFF

d_call: .
cdr3_length: 15
j_call: TRBJ2-1
v_call: TRBV21-1
clone_size: few
cdr3_nt: TGTGCCAGCAGCAAAGGAGTTAGCGGATACAATGAGCAGTTCTTC
cdr3_aa: CASSKGVSGYNEQFF

d_call: .
cdr3_length: 15
j_call: TRBJ2-6
v_call: TRBV11-3
clone_size: .
cdr3_nt: TGTGCCAGCAGCTCCGCCACTGGCGGGGCCAACGTCCTGACTTTC
cdr3_aa: CASSSATGGANVLTF

d_call: .
cdr3_length: 14
j_call: TRBJ1-2
v_call: TRBV6-5
clone_size: .
cdr3_nt: TGTGCCAGCAGTTCCTGGGACCGTTCTTTTGGCTACACCTTC
cdr3_aa: CASSSWDRSFGYTF

d_call: .
cdr3_length: 13
j_call: TRBJ2-3
v_call: TRBV24-1
clone_size: .
cdr3_nt: TGTGCCACCAGTGATGCGGTAGGGGATACGCAGTATTTT
cdr3_aa: CATSDAVGDTQYF

d_call: .
cdr3_length: 14
j_call: TRBJ2-1
v_call: TRBV9
clone_size: .
cdr3_nt: TGTGCCAGCAGCACCGAATATAGGGGTTATGAGCAGTTCTTC
cdr3_aa: CASSTEYRGYEQFF

d_call: .
cdr3_length: 14
j_call: TRBJ1-6
v_call: TRBV2
clone_size: .
cdr3_nt: TGTGCCAGCAGCGAGCAGGGTCGAAATTCACCCCTCCACTTT
cdr3_aa: CASSEQGRNSPLHF

d_call: .
cdr3_length: 15
j_call: TRBJ1-5
v_call: TRBV30
clone_size: .
cdr3_nt: TGTGCCTGGAGTGTAGGGTGGCAGGGAAGTCAGCCCCAGCATTTT
cdr3_aa: CAWSVGWQGSQPQHF

d_call: .
cdr3_length: 18
j_call: TRBJ1-3
v_call: TRBV5-1
clone_size: .
cdr3_nt: TGCGCCAGCAGCCCCGATCCCCGACAGTCGCTCTCTGGAAACACCATATATTTT
cdr3_aa: CASSPDPRQSLSGNTIYF

d_call: .
cdr3_length: 16
j_call: TRBJ1-1
v_call: TRBV18
clone_size: .
cdr3_nt: TGTGCCAGCTCACCGCGACCCTCCTTCGGGGACACTGAAGCTTTCTTT
cdr3_aa: CASSPRPSFGDTEAFF

d_call: TRBD1
cdr3_length: 15
j_call: TRBJ2-3
v_call: TRBV6-2/TRBV6-3
clone_size: many
cdr3_nt: TGTGCCAGCAGTTACTCCGGACAGGGCACAGATACGCAGTATTTT
cdr3_aa: CASSYSGQGTDTQYF

d_call: .
cdr3_length: 18
j_call: TRBJ2-7
v_call: TRBV3-1
clone_size: .
cdr3_nt: TGTGCCAGCAGCCAAGATCCTGATCCCCACCCACCGGGCTACGAGCAGTACTTC
cdr3_aa: CASSQDPDPHPPGYEQYF

d_call: .
cdr3_length: 14
j_call: TRBJ2-7
v_call: TRBV24-1
clone_size: .
cdr3_nt: TGTGCCACCAGTGATCCCGGGTCCACCTACGAGCAGTACTTC
cdr3_aa: CATSDPGSTYEQYF

d_call: .
cdr3_length: 14
j_call: TRBJ2-3
v_call: TRBV5-1
clone_size: .
cdr3_nt: TGCGCCAGCAGCCGCGACAGCCTTACAGATACGCAGTATTTT
cdr3_aa: CASSRDSLTDTQYF

d_call: TRBD1
cdr3_length: 15
j_call: TRBJ1-3
v_call: TRBV5-1
clone_size: .
cdr3_nt: TGCGCCAGCAGCCCACAGGGGATCACTGGAAACACCATATATTTT
cdr3_aa: CASSPQGITGNTIYF

d_call: TRBD1
cdr3_length: 13
j_call: TRBJ1-1
v_call: TRBV18
clone_size: few
cdr3_nt: TGTGCCAGCTCGACGACAGGGAGCACTGAAGCTTTCTTT
cdr3_aa: CASSTTGSTEAFF

d_call: .
cdr3_length: 13
j_call: TRBJ1-5
v_call: TRBV30
clone_size: .
cdr3_nt: TGTGCCTGGACTGGAGGGGGAGGCCAGCCCCAGCATTTT
cdr3_aa: CAWTGGGGQPQHF

d_call: .
cdr3_length: 16
j_call: TRBJ1-4
v_call: TRBV11-1
clone_size: .
cdr3_nt: TGTGCCAGCAGCTTAAATAGGCTCGCGGCTAATGAAAAACTGTTTTTT
cdr3_aa: CASSLNRLAANEKLFF

d_call: .
cdr3_length: 12
j_call: TRBJ1-5
v_call: TRBV7-2
clone_size: few
cdr3_nt: TGTGCCAGCAGCGTCCACCGTGGGACCCAGCATTTT
cdr3_aa: CASSVHRGTQHF

d_call: .
cdr3_length: 15
j_call: TRBJ1-1
v_call: TRBV6-2/TRBV6-3
clone_size: .
cdr3_nt: TGTGCCAGCAGCCTTACGGGAAAAATGAACACTGAAGCTTTCTTT
cdr3_aa: CASSLTGKMNTEAFF

d_call: TRBD1
cdr3_length: 17
j_call: TRBJ1-2
v_call: TRBV5-1
clone_size: few
cdr3_nt: TGCGCCAGCAGCCCTGGACAGGGGGCCATGGTGATTTATGGCTACACCTTC
cdr3_aa: CASSPGQGAMVIYGYTF

d_call: .
cdr3_length: 13
j_call: TRBJ2-3
v_call: TRBV9
clone_size: .
cdr3_nt: TGTGCCAGCAGCGGGGGAGCGACCCCTTGGCAGTATTTT
cdr3_aa: CASSGGATPWQYF

d_call: .
cdr3_length: 15
j_call: TRBJ1-1
v_call: TRBV5-1
clone_size: few
cdr3_nt: TGCGCCAGCAGCTTGGCCTATCTTGACGGTACTGAAGCTTTCTTT
cdr3_aa: CASSLAYLDGTEAFF

d_call: .
cdr3_length: 15
j_call: TRBJ2-5
v_call: TRBV7-3
clone_size: few
cdr3_nt: TGTGCCAGCAGCCGGGGGGCAGTTAAAGGAGAGACCCAGTACTTC
cdr3_aa: CASSRGAVKGETQYF